This TCR beta chain was documented in a study of blood T cells in healthy people across ages. This clonotype was seen more than once but under ten times. Through a sample-barcoded 5' primer and a J-beta primer mix, a second PCR was run for about 7 to 12 cycles. TCRdb ran MiXCR on the 5' RACE reads and lists one entry per CDR3 protein. This repertoire shows approximately 850,000 distinct CDR3 sequences, approximately 44% found once; its top ten account for nearly 20%. V trimming: 1 base; J trimming: 8 bases; junction bases outside the gene matches: 9. Germline lookup yields CDR1 DFQATT and CDR2 SNEGSKA (reference sequence). The CDR3 consists of 15 residues.

The V call is TRBV20-1, the J call TRBJ1-4; 8 nucleotides line up with TRBD1. The receptor's source is a man aged 55-75 years in good health. Material: blood. DNA for the CDR3: TGCAGTGCTAGAGCCTCCGACAGGGGTGGAGAAAAACTGTTTTTT. Amino acids: CSARASDRGGEKLFF.